The 31 T cell receptor beta chains reported below all come from one sample, sequenced in a study of Ad26.COV2.S vaccination and SARS-CoV-2 variants. Sequencing was performed with immunoSEQ multiplex PCR; in TCRdb, only in-frame clones are kept and a portion is missing. Of 300,000 to 400,000 clones detected, about 91% appear once; the ten largest clones hold under 4%. The specimen comprised peripheral blood, sampled after recovery from COVID-19. The receptors shown here come from a human donor who had recovered from COVID-19.

The genes are TRBV10-1 and TRBJ2-1; 7 bases are a match to TRBD1. The junction had 11 bases not matched to a gene; V was cut back by 0 bases and J by 9 bases. This CDR3 spans 16 amino acids. Germline V gene data show CDR1 as WNHNN and CDR2 as SYGVQD (reference sequence). The CDR3 DNA reads as TGCGCCAGCAGTGAGTCAGCCACTCGACAGGGTGGTGAGCAGTTCTTC. Encoded protein: CASSESATRQGGEQFF.

The chain employs TRBV21-1 and TRBJ2-2; the table's D call TRBD1 went unverified against the DNA. TRBV21-1 is marked as a pseudogene. There are 16 residues in the CDR3. The CDR3 here is CASSKAGRGLTGELFF. CDR3 DNA: TGTGCCAGCAGCAAAGCCGGCAGGGGGCTCACCGGGGAGCTGTTTTTT.

A remark on this clone: The sample holds other DNA sequences that translate to the same CDR3. The V and J genes are TRBV12-3 or TRBV12-4 and TRBJ1-2; unclear D gene. V was trimmed by 6 bases and J by 5 bases, leaving 13 bases between them. The CDR3 runs 13 residues. Here the CDR3 DNA reads TGTGCCAGCAGCCCCCGGGTGGGTTATGGCTACACCTTC. This gives the protein CASSPRVGYGYTF.

This chain connects TRBV19 to TRBJ1-1, with D perhaps matching TRBD1 (5 bases). CDR3 size: 15 residues. Trimming removed 3 bases from V and 0 bases from J, with 11 bases in between. Germline assignment: CDR1 LNHDA and CDR2 SQIVND (reference sequence). For the CDR3, the DNA is TGTGCCAGTAGTATTGGGCAGGGAATGAACACTGAAGCTTTCTTT. This codes for CASSIGQGMNTEAFF.

This chain links TRBV5-6 with TRBJ2-5; a weak D match, TRBD2 (6 bases). Germline V gives CDR1 SGHDT, CDR2 YYEEEE. The CDR3 length is 14 residues. Trimming cost V 2 bases and J 1 base, with 9 bases left between them. CDR3 residues: CASSFGSSQETQYF. CDR3 nucleotide sequence: TGTGCCAGCAGCTTCGGGAGTAGCCAAGAGACCCAGTACTTC.

The chain couples TRBV5-6 to TRBJ2-5; D is perhaps TRBD1 (9 bases). The CDR3 sequence is 19 residues long. Trimming shortened V by 6 bases and J by 3 bases, and 30 bases separated the two germline ends. Germline V gene sequence: CDR1 SGHDT, CDR2 YYEEEE. CDR3 bases: TGTGCCAGCACCCCGGGGGGGAACAGGGGGCTAAACGATGAAGAGACCCAGTACTTC. It encodes CASTPGGNRGLNDEETQYF.

CDR3 DNA sequence: TGTGCCAGCAGCCAAGATTTCGGACCTAGGGGGGGAACCGGGGAGCTGTTTTTT. Translating gives CASSQDFGPRGGTGELFF. The genes are TRBV14 and TRBJ2-2, with D tentatively TRBD2 (7 bases). This CDR3 spans 18 amino acids. Germline V CDR1 and CDR2: SGHDN, FVKESK. V lost 0 bases to trimming and J lost 5 bases, with 19 bases between them.

The gene calls are TRBV10-3 and TRBJ2-7; D is undetermined. V lost 2 bases, J lost 0 bases, and 5 bases lay in between. CDR3 length: 13 residues. Germline CDR1 is ENHRY and CDR2 is SYGVKD. The CDR3 loop reads CAISETSSYEQYF. In DNA, the CDR3 is TGTGCCATCAGTGAGACCAGCTCCTACGAGCAGTACTTC.

V gene TRBV7-9 combines with J gene TRBJ2-1; a possible D gene is TRBD2 (7 bases). Germline V gives CDR1 SEHNR, CDR2 FQNEAQ (reference sequence). V was pared by 4 bases and J by 8 bases, with 15 bases between. CDR3 length equals 14 residues. CDR3 sequence: CASSYGLGGDEQFF. The CDR3 coding sequence is TGTGCCAGCAGCTACGGACTAGGGGGGGATGAGCAGTTCTTC.

The rearrangement joins TRBV6-6 to TRBJ2-7, with 11 bases that match TRBD2. This CDR3 region has 15 residues. Trimming at V came to 6 bases and at J to 0 bases, leaving 4 bases not matched to a gene. CDR1 is MNHNY, CDR2 SVGAGI, per germline (reference sequence). The CDR3 sequence: CASRPGLAASYEQYF. CDR3 coding DNA: TGTGCCAGCAGGCCGGGACTAGCGGCCTCCTACGAGCAGTACTTC.

This sequence joins TRBV19 and TRBJ1-2, with 8 bases identical to TRBD1. This CDR3 spans 13 amino acids. V lost 9 bases to trimming and J lost 8 bases; unmatched junction nucleotides: 11. Germline CDR1 is LNHDA and CDR2 is SQIVND (reference sequence). This CDR3 reads CASSRDRLEGYTF. CDR3 coding DNA: TGTGCCAGCAGCCGGGACAGGCTAGAGGGCTACACCTTC.

The CDR3 DNA sequence: TGTGCCAGCAGCTTAGCAGTACCACGGGATTCACCCCTCCACTTT. It is translated as CASSLAVPRDSPLHF. The chain uses TRBV7-2 and TRBJ1-6; no firm D call. The germline V gene encodes CDR1 SGHTA and CDR2 FQGNSA. V dropped 0 bases and J dropped 8 bases, with 11 bases sitting between them. The CDR3 runs 15 residues.

The V call is TRBV6-5, the J call TRBJ2-7; the D is unclear. Trimming removed 10 bases at V and 4 bases at J, with 17 bases between. CDR1 is MNHEY and CDR2 is SVGAGI in the germline V gene. The CDR3 contains 13 residues. The CDR3 loop reads CATGPLERYEQYF. In DNA, the CDR3 is TGTGCCACCGGACCCCTGGAACGTTACGAGCAGTACTTC.

This chain uses TRBV4-1 with TRBJ1-1, with D possibly being TRBD1 (5 bases). Germline V gene sequence: CDR1 MGHRA, CDR2 YSYEKL. The CDR3 is made up of 13 amino acids. V was shortened by 2 bases and J by 6 bases, with 10 bases between the two germline ends. For the CDR3, the DNA is TGCGCCAGCAGCCAACGGGGGGTCCCTGAAGCTTTCTTT. Amino acid sequence: CASSQRGVPEAFF.

The chain combines TRBV7-9 with TRBJ1-2; 7 bases match TRBD1. The germline V gene encodes CDR1 SEHNR and CDR2 FQNEAQ (reference sequence). Germline trimming cut 6 bases from V and 3 bases from J; bases unmatched to any gene: 10. CDR3 length equals 15 residues. This chain's CDR3 is CASRPNRGRDYGYTF. CDR3 nucleotides: TGTGCCAGCAGACCCAACAGGGGCCGGGACTATGGCTACACCTTC. Using reference TRBV7-9 and TRBJ1-2 for the parts outside the CDR3, the full variable domain is DTGVSQNPRHKITKRGQNVTFRCDPISEHNRLYWYRQTLGQGPEFLTYFQNEAQLEKSRLLSDRFSAERPKGSFSTLEIQRTEQGDSAMYLCASRPNRGRDYGYTFGSGTRLTVV.

The V gene is TRBV9, the J gene TRBJ1-2; perhaps TRBD1 as D (5 bases). Trimming left V 7 bases short and J 2 bases short, with 9 bases between. Germline values: CDR1 SGDLS, CDR2 YYNGEE. CDR3 length: 12 residues. CDR3 protein: CASGAGNYGYTF. CDR3 nucleotides: TGTGCCAGCGGGGCGGGAAACTATGGCTACACCTTC.

CDR3 region: CASSRDLTEGYTF. The CDR3 nucleotides read TGTGCCAGCAGTCGGGACCTAACCGAGGGCTACACCTTC. The V call is TRBV28, the J call TRBJ1-2, with D possibly matching TRBD1 (5 bases). Germline CDR1 and CDR2: MDHEN and SYDVKM. The CDR3 has 13 amino acids. Trimming shortened V by 5 bases and J by 8 bases, and 15 bases separated the two germline ends.

The chain recombines TRBV7-5 with TRBJ1-5; the D segment call TRBD1 is taken from the table without a DNA check. TRBV7-5 is a documented pseudogene. The CDR3 sequence is 15 residues long. The chain's CDR3 is CARSLVRGQPQPQHF. CDR3 bases: TGTGCCAGAAGCTTAGTTAGGGGACAGCCGCAGCCCCAGCATTTT.

CDR3 amino acids: CASSQTDTEAFF. Here the CDR3 DNA reads TGTGCCAGCAGCCAGACAGATACCGAAGCTTTCTTT. The V call is TRBV3-1 (or the pseudogene TRBV3-2), the J call TRBJ1-1; D is possibly TRBD1 (5 bases). Between the trimmed V and J ends, which lost 3 bases and 8 bases, there was a span of 10 bases. The CDR3 is 12 residues long. Germline V CDR1 and CDR2: LGHDT, YNNKEL (reference sequence).

This chain joins TRBV6-5 and TRBJ1-1; 7 positions match TRBD1. The CDR3 length is 12 residues. CDR1 is MNHEY and CDR2 is SVGAGI in the germline V gene. The V gene end was trimmed by 5 bases and the J gene end by 11 bases; junction bases not matched to a gene: 8. The CDR3 loop reads CASSRRTGGAFF. DNA for the CDR3: TGTGCCAGCAGTCGCCGGACAGGAGGGGCTTTCTTT.

Concerning this clone: The junction departs from the called germline gene at one end, perhaps through a read error. The chain is built from TRBV4-1 and TRBJ1-1, with TRBD1 identical over 9 bases. CDR1 and CDR2 (germline): MGHRA, YSYEKL. This CDR3 contains 17 residues. CDR3 protein: CASSQKLPGGTGITLLF. In DNA, the CDR3 is TGCGCCAGCAGCCAAAAGTTGCCTGGTGGGACAGGGATCACACTTCTCTTT.

CDR3 sequence: CATSPPPRGRNTGELFF. DNA of the CDR3: TGTGCCACCAGCCCGCCCCCACGGGGGCGGAACACCGGGGAGCTGTTTTTT. The genes are TRBV15 and TRBJ2-2; D is perhaps TRBD1 or TRBD2 (6 bases each). Germline V lookup: CDR1 LNHNV, CDR2 YYDKDF (reference sequence). The V end was cut by 5 bases, the J end by 1 base, with 17 bases between. This CDR3 is 17 amino acids long.

This clone was seen more than once but under ten times. The J gene is TRBJ1-5, the V gene TRBV7-3; D unresolved. This CDR3 spans 13 amino acids. Deletions cut 1 base from V and 4 bases from J, with 5 bases between. Per the germline V gene, CDR1 is SGHTA and CDR2 is FQGTGA. The CDR3 sequence is CASSLKANQPQHF. DNA of the CDR3: TGTGCCAGCAGCTTAAAAGCTAATCAGCCCCAGCATTTT.

A single count supports this clone. The rearrangement joins TRBV6-4 to TRBJ2-3; 11 nucleotides align to TRBD2. The CDR3 consists of 16 residues. Germline V gene lookup returns CDR1 MRHNA and CDR2 SNTAGT. Unmatched junction bases numbered 3, after V lost 4 bases and J lost 0 bases. CDR3 sequence (DNA): TGTGCCAGCAGTGCTACTAGCGGGGGTAGCACAGATACGCAGTATTTT. Translated: CASSATSGGSTDTQYF.

V usage is TRBV7-9 and J usage is TRBJ1-3, with TRBD1 as a possible D gene (6 bases). Trimming left V 7 bases short and J 0 bases short, with 13 bases between. Germline CDR1 reads SEHNR; CDR2 reads FQNEAQ (reference sequence). This CDR3 comprises 15 residues. The CDR3: CASTRDRNSGNTIYF. The CDR3 coding sequence is TGTGCCAGCACACGAGACAGGAACTCTGGAAACACCATATATTTT.

The CDR3 sequence is CASSQEDRGLYGYTF. CDR3 nucleotide sequence: TGCGCCAGCAGCCAAGAAGACAGGGGGCTCTATGGCTACACCTTC. This rearrangement joins TRBV4-1 to TRBJ1-2, with TRBD1 matching over 10 bases. CDR1 MGHRA and CDR2 YSYEKL come from the germline V gene. This CDR3 comprises 15 residues. V gave up 0 bases and J gave up 4 bases; unmatched junction bases: 2.

The chain recombines TRBV4-3 with TRBJ2-7, with 7 positions matching TRBD2. Per germline, CDR1 LGHNA and CDR2 YSLEER. The CDR3 has 15 residues. V lost 0 bases to trimming and J lost 3 bases; unmatched junction nucleotides: 5. The CDR3 DNA reads as TGCGCCAGCAGCCAAGATTCGGGGGGTCTCTACGAGCAGTACTTC. This translates into CASSQDSGGLYEQYF.

This clone was seen only once. The genes are TRBV27 and TRBJ2-7; TRBD2 matches 8 bases. Germline loops: CDR1 MNHEY, CDR2 SMNVEV (reference sequence). The CDR3 is 17 residues long. V gave up 5 bases and J gave up 0 bases; unmatched junction bases: 12. The CDR3 DNA sequence: TGTGCCAGCAGTCGCACTAGCGGCGAAACTAGCTCCTACGAGCAGTACTTC. This sequence encodes CASSRTSGETSSYEQYF.

V gene TRBV25-1 combines with J gene TRBJ1-2, with D perhaps TRBD1 (6 bases). The CDR3 runs 12 residues. V lost 6 bases to trimming and J lost 5 bases, with 10 bases between them. Germline V lookup: CDR1 MGHDK, CDR2 SYGVNS. CDR3 sequence reads: CASRGTTYGYTF. The CDR3 DNA reads as TGTGCCAGCAGGGGGACAACTTATGGCTACACCTTC.

This clone was detected only a few times. This specimen includes other DNA sequences encoding the same CDR3. The rearrangement links TRBV11-3 to TRBJ2-7; D gene ambiguous. Trimming left V 2 bases short and J 0 bases short, with 8 bases between. Germline assignment: CDR1 SGHNT and CDR2 YENEEA. The CDR3 spans 14 residues. The CDR3 region is CASSLSGSSYEQYF. The CDR3 DNA reads as TGTGCCAGCAGCTTAAGTGGTAGCTCCTACGAGCAGTACTTC.

The chain has TRBV7-8 and TRBJ2-2, with 7 bases lining up with TRBD1. Per the germline V gene, CDR1 is SGHVS and CDR2 is FQNEAQ. V lost 3 bases to trimming and J lost 5 bases; unmatched junction nucleotides: 12. The CDR3 sequence is 17 residues long. In nucleotides, the CDR3 is TGTGCCAGCAGCTTTGATCCAGGGGGTCTGCGGACCGGGGAGCTGTTTTTT. Translation gives CASSFDPGGLRTGELFF. The whole variable domain, filled in from reference TRBV7-8 and TRBJ2-2, reads GAGVSQSPRYKVAKRGQDVALRCDPISGHVSLFWYQQALGQGPEFLTYFQNEAQLDKSGLPSDRFFAERPEGSVSTLKIQRTQQEDSAVYLCASSFDPGGLRTGELFFGEGSRLTVL.